The 18 T cell receptor beta chains below all came from one sample that was sequenced in a study of a mutant IDH1 vaccine in newly diagnosed glioma. Their antigen targets remain unknown. Clones were read by immunoSEQ multiplex PCR, and TCRdb kept only the in-frame ones, dropping some. The data show fewer than 45,000 clones, roughly 80% seen once. This sample's time point: week 23, last vaccination. In the vaccine, a single dose held 300 ug of the mutant IDH1 20-mer peptide, along with topical imiquimod. The sequencing used PBMCs, collected from a glioma patient whose treatment included an IDH1 peptide vaccine. The receptors originated from a man aged 45-60 years with glioma.

The V call is TRBV7-2, the J call TRBJ1-2, with 7 bases lining up with TRBD1. The J segment lost 8 bases and the V segment lost 1 base, leaving 7 bases of the junction unmatched. This CDR3 contains 14 residues. Germline loops: CDR1 SGHTA, CDR2 FQGNSA. The CDR3 DNA is TGTGCCAGCAGCTTAGGCAAAGGGGGCTGGGGCTACACCTTC. This translates into CASSLGKGGWGYTF.

The chain joins TRBV9 to TRBJ1-1; no firm D call. Trimming took 0 bases from V and 5 from J, leaving 8 bases between them. CDR3 length equals 13 residues. Germline V lookup: CDR1 SGDLS, CDR2 YYNGEE. The CDR3 DNA is TGTGCCAGCAGCGTAGGAGATGGAACTGAAGCTTTCTTT. This sequence encodes CASSVGDGTEAFF.

The genes are TRBV5-1 and TRBJ1-2; 8 bases agree with TRBD1. The CDR3 extends over 15 amino acids. V was clipped by 3 bases and J by 2 bases; unmatched bases: 6. CDR1 and CDR2 (germline): SGHRS, YFSETQ. The CDR3 DNA sequence: TGCGCCAGCAGCTCCACCGGGACAGGAAACTATGGCTACACCTTC. Its protein product is CASSSTGTGNYGYTF.

This chain links TRBV5-6 with TRBJ2-7, with D perhaps TRBD1 or TRBD2 (5 bases each). Germline CDR1 SGHDT, CDR2 YYEEEE. This CDR3 region has 13 residues. Trimming cost V 4 bases and J 4 bases, with 12 bases left between them. CDR3: CASSEGTAYEQYF. In DNA, the CDR3 is TGTGCCAGCAGCGAGGGGACCGCGTACGAGCAGTACTTC.

The V gene is TRBV4-3, the J gene TRBJ2-7; 7 bases map to TRBD1. The CDR3 consists of 15 residues. The J segment lost 0 bases and the V segment lost 2 bases, leaving 4 bases of the junction unmatched. The germline V gene has CDR1 LGHNA and CDR2 YSLEER. CDR3 protein: CASSQHRGTSYEQYF. The CDR3 DNA is TGCGCCAGCAGCCAACACAGGGGTACCTCCTACGAGCAGTACTTC.

This clone was detected only once. Germline and junction disagree at one end, which may indicate a read error. The same CDR3 arises from other DNA sequences in this sample as well. V usage is TRBV6-5 and J usage is TRBJ1-2; no firm D call. CDR1 and CDR2 from the germline V gene are MNHEY and SVGAGI. The CDR3 covers 13 residues. CDR3 protein: CASSYSGLRGYTF. In DNA form, the CDR3 reads TGCGCCAGCAGTTACTCGGGGTTAAGGGGCTACACCTTC.

Regarding this clone: Other DNA sequences of this sample code for an identical CDR3. The chain carries TRBV27 and TRBJ1-5; possibly TRBD1 for D (5 bases). This CDR3 contains 13 residues. Germline V gene data show CDR1 as MNHEY and CDR2 as SMNVEV (reference sequence). Between the trimmed V and J ends, which lost 3 bases and 4 bases, there was a span of 7 bases. This chain's CDR3 is CASSLTVNQPQHF. The CDR3 DNA reads as TGTGCCAGCAGTTTGACAGTTAATCAGCCCCAGCATTTT.

The chain combines TRBV5-1 with TRBJ1-1, with 7 positions matching TRBD1. From germline, CDR1 is SGHRS and CDR2 YFSETQ. This CDR3 is built from 16 residues. V shed 0 bases, J shed 8 bases, and the junction held 13 bases outside the gene matches. CDR3 loop: CASSLAGPGGDLEAFF. CDR3 nucleotides: TGCGCCAGCAGCTTGGCGGGGCCAGGGGGGGACTTAGAAGCTTTCTTT.

This chain links TRBV7-2 with TRBJ1-2, with D perhaps TRBD1 (5 bases). The CDR3 extends over 14 amino acids. Trimming stripped 5 bases from V and 8 bases from J, with 18 bases between. The germline CDR1 and CDR2 sequences are SGHTA and FQGNSA. The CDR3 reads CASSLFEGSEGYTF. CDR3 nucleotides: TGTGCCAGCAGCCTATTCGAGGGGTCGGAGGGCTACACCTTC.

V and J are TRBV7-6 and TRBJ2-7; no clear D gene. Germline CDR1 is SGHVS and CDR2 is FNYEAQ. This CDR3 is 16 amino acids long. V was clipped by 5 bases and J by 2 bases, with 19 bases between them. The CDR3 region has the DNA TGTGCCAGCAGCGGACGTCAAGGGCCCCTAGCCTACGAGCAGTACTTC. Protein: CASSGRQGPLAYEQYF.

The V and J genes are TRBV29-1 and TRBJ2-1, with 10 positions matching TRBD2. The CDR3 is 15 amino acids. Germline V gene data show CDR1 as SQVTM and CDR2 as ANQGSEA. The V segment lost 2 bases and the J segment 7 bases; nucleotides outside the gene matches: 8. CDR3 nucleotides: TGCAGCGTTGAACCCCTAGCGGGGGAGGAAAATGAGCAGTTCTTC. This codes for CSVEPLAGEENEQFF.

The CDR3: CVNTAGGEQYF. DNA of the CDR3: TGCGTAAATACAGCGGGGGGCGAGCAGTACTTC. The chain couples TRBV20-1 to TRBJ2-7, with 9 bases aligning to TRBD2. Germline assignment: CDR1 DFQATT and CDR2 SNEGSKA (reference sequence). The CDR3 covers 11 residues.

V usage is TRBV29-1 and J usage is TRBJ2-7; maybe TRBD1 (6 bases). V was shortened by 4 bases and J by 6 bases, with 10 bases between the two germline ends. The CDR3 loop spans 11 amino acids. In germline, CDR1 is SQVTM, CDR2 ANQGSEA. CDR3 sequence: CSVGVGGEQYF. The CDR3 coding sequence is TGCAGCGTTGGGGTAGGGGGCGAGCAGTACTTC.

This chain connects TRBV29-1 to TRBJ1-4; 9 bases fit TRBD1. Losses at the gene ends were 3 bases for V and 8 bases for J; bases not matched to a gene: 7. Germline values: CDR1 SQVTM, CDR2 ANQGSEA. The CDR3 totals 14 residues. The CDR3 nucleotides read TGCAGCGTTGAGATCGGGACAGGGAGGGAAAAACTGTTTTTT. Translation: CSVEIGTGREKLFF.

This chain joins TRBV30 and TRBJ1-5; D call uncertain. The CDR3 totals 14 residues. V shed 7 bases and J shed 5 bases, with 18 bases lying between them. Germline-derived CDR1 and CDR2 are GTSNPN and SVGIG (reference sequence). The CDR3 loop is CAFTDVGGYQPQHF. As DNA, the CDR3 is TGTGCCTTCACGGATGTAGGAGGTTATCAGCCCCAGCATTTT.

The chain uses TRBV5-5 and TRBJ2-2; 8 nucleotides agree with TRBD1. CDR1 and CDR2 (germline): SGHKS, YYEKEE (reference sequence). V dropped 3 bases and J dropped 2; count of bases not matched to a gene: 3. CDR3 length equals 15 residues. The CDR3 is CASSSGQGNTGELFF. The CDR3 nucleotides are TGTGCCAGCAGCTCAGGACAGGGAAACACCGGGGAGCTGTTTTTT.

This chain links TRBV2 with TRBJ2-3; D is undetermined. The CDR3 is 14 amino acids. V was pared by 4 bases and J by 0 bases, with 8 bases between. Germline V gene sequence: CDR1 SNHLY, CDR2 FYNNEI. The CDR3 here is CASSAFGSTDTQYF. CDR3 coding DNA: TGTGCCAGCAGTGCGTTCGGAAGCACAGATACGCAGTATTTT. Variable domain in full (rest from reference TRBV2 and TRBJ2-3): EPEVTQTPSHQVTQMGQEVILRCVPISNHLYFYWYRQILGQKVEFLVSFYNNEISEKSEIFDDQFSVERPDGSNFTLKIRSTKLEDSAMYFCASSAFGSTDTQYFGPGTRLTVL.

A single count supports this clone. CDR3 region: CTSSQCTRTSGYEQYF. The CDR3 DNA is TGCACCAGCAGCCAATGCACCAGGACTAGCGGGTACGAGCAGTACTTC. The chain is built from TRBV1 and TRBJ2-7; TRBD2, the D gene given by the table, was not confirmed from the DNA. TRBV1 is a documented pseudogene. CDR3 length: 16 residues.